These T cell receptor beta chains were read from a single sample in a study of T-cell reconstitution after alpha-beta-depleted transplantation in children. TCRdb analysed the PCR reads with MiXCR anew, one entry per CDR3 protein. In the table there are 250,000 to 400,000 distinct CDR3 sequences, around 20% of which are singletons. Sequenced here: PBMCs, mostly from graft donor cells, sampled 180 days after TCRalphabeta/CD19-depleted stem cell transplant. The receptors here all came from a male patient younger than 18 who had a stem cell transplant for acute lymphoblastic leukemia, so the T cells may come from the graft donor. Each CDR3 is given with its conserved first and last residue. Fields, in order: V gene, J gene, D gene, clone size, CDR3 DNA, CDR3 protein. The D gene is left open where the match is weak. Expanded clones are given a class, and other clones once, few, many or no size at all.

TRBV20-1	TRBJ2-7	TRBD2	-	TGCAGTGCACCGGGACTAGCGGGAGTTTACGAGCAGTACTTC	CSAPGLAGVYEQYF
TRBV29-1	TRBJ1-3	-	-	TGCAGCGTTGATTCGGGGGGCTTAAGTGGAAACACCATATATTTT	CSVDSGGLSGNTIYF
TRBV11-2	TRBJ2-7	-	-	TGTGCCAGCGGGAGACCCCAATCCTACGAGCAGTACTTC	CASGRPQSYEQYF
TRBV5-1	TRBJ2-1	-	-	TGCGCCAGCAGCTTCTCGCCAGCTAGGGTTGGGGATGAGCAGTTCTTC	CASSFSPARVGDEQFF
TRBV20-1	TRBJ1-4	-	few	TGCAGTGCTAGACGTCAAGGTCCTAATGAAAAACTGTTTTTT	CSARRQGPNEKLFF
TRBV4-1	TRBJ2-5	-	few	TGCGCCAGCAGCCAATCGCCCTACCAAGAGACCCAGTACTTC	CASSQSPYQETQYF
TRBV12-3/TRBV12-4	TRBJ1-1	-	few	TGTGCCAGCAGGAACGGGGGTACTGACCGCCTTGAAGCTTTCTTT	CASRNGGTDRLEAFF
TRBV12-3/TRBV12-4	TRBJ2-3	TRBD2	-	TGTGCCAGCAGTCCCGGGACTAGCGGATTCACAGATACGCAGTATTTT	CASSPGTSGFTDTQYF
TRBV5-1	TRBJ2-1	TRBD2	few	TGCGCCAGCAGCTTTACTAGCGGGAGGGCAGCTGAGCAGTTCTTC	CASSFTSGRAAEQFF
TRBV18	TRBJ2-1	TRBD2	-	TGTGCCAGCTCACCTCCGGGACTAGCGGAGCACAATGAGCAGTTCTTC	CASSPPGLAEHNEQFF
TRBV15	TRBJ1-2	-	-	TGTGCCACCAGCAGGGATGGACTCCATGGCTACACCTTC	CATSRDGLHGYTF
TRBV24-1	TRBJ2-5	-	-	TGTGCCACCAGCGAAGAGACCCAGTACTTC	CATSEETQYF
TRBV5-1	TRBJ2-7	TRBD2	few	TGCGCCAGCACTCGGCTAGCGGGAGGTTCTAGCTCCTACGAGCAGTACTTC	CASTRLAGGSSSYEQYF
TRBV5-1	TRBJ2-1	-	few	TGCGCCAGCAGCTTGGTTGGAGGGGGGAATGAGCAGTTCTTC	CASSLVGGGNEQFF
TRBV7-8	TRBJ1-3	-	-	TGTGACAGCAGCTCGGACCGAATCTCTGGAAACACCATATATTTT	CDSSSDRISGNTIYF
TRBV5-5	TRBJ2-7	-	-	TGTACCAGCAGCTCCCCCCACTACGAGCAGTACTTC	CTSSSPHYEQYF
TRBV25-1	TRBJ2-7	TRBD2	-	TGTGCCAGCAGTGCGGGACTAGCGGGAGAGGAGCAGTACTTC	CASSAGLAGEEQYF
TRBV12-3/TRBV12-4	TRBJ2-7	-	few	TGTGCCAGCAGGCTTGGGAAAAACCACGAGCAGTACTTC	CASRLGKNHEQYF
TRBV7-6	TRBJ2-7	-	few	TGTGCCAACAGCTTAGGGACAGGGGGCGCGGGACTAGCGGGATCGGCCTACGAGCAGTACTTC	CANSLGTGGAGLAGSAYEQYF
TRBV27	TRBJ1-5	TRBD1	-	TGTGCCAGCAGGCCGGGACAGGTGAGCGGGCATCAGCCCCAGCATTTT	CASRPGQVSGHQPQHF
TRBV5-1	TRBJ2-3	-	few	TGCGCCAGCAGCTTGGGTTTGACTAGCACAGATACGCAGTATTTT	CASSLGLTSTDTQYF
TRBV5-1	TRBJ2-5	-	-	TGCGCCACCAGAAAAGGAGGGGCTCAAGAGACCCAGTACTTC	CATRKGGAQETQYF
TRBV29-1	TRBJ2-3	-	many	TGCAGCGTTGGGCAAACTACAAGCACAGATACGCAGTATTTT	CSVGQTTSTDTQYF
TRBV20-1	TRBJ2-1	-	few	TGCAGTGCTAGAGATCAGGACCGAGGCGTGGTTTTC	CSARDQDRGVVF
TRBV10-3	TRBJ1-6	-	few	TGTGCCATCAGCCACGGGAGTGCCCTCCACTTT	CAISHGSALHF
TRBV27	TRBJ1-5	TRBD1	-	TGTGCCAGCAGTCCTCAGGGGGCGATTCAGCCCCAGCATTTT	CASSPQGAIQPQHF
TRBV7-9	TRBJ2-3	TRBD2	few	TGTGCCAGCAGCACGATAACGTTGGTAGCGGGAGTTAATACGCAGTATTTT	CASSTITLVAGVNTQYF
TRBV3-1	TRBJ1-5	-	few	TGTGCCAGCAGCTTAATGAATAGCAATCAGCCCCAGCATTTT	CASSLMNSNQPQHF
TRBV24-1	TRBJ2-6	TRBD1	-	TGTGCCACCAGTGAATCGACAGGGAATTCCCTATCTGGGGCCAACGTCCTGACTTTC	CATSESTGNSLSGANVLTF
TRBV5-1	TRBJ2-7	TRBD2	-	TGCGCCAGCAGCTCGACCCTAAGGACTAGCGGGCACTACGAGCAGTACTTC	CASSSTLRTSGHYEQYF
TRBV28	TRBJ2-7	-	-	TGTGCCAGCAAAGAGGGGGTCTACGAGCAGTACTTC	CASKEGVYEQYF
TRBV27	TRBJ1-1	-	-	TGTGCCAGCAGAAGGCAGGGAATCAAGAACACTGAAGCTTTCTTT	CASRRQGIKNTEAFF
TRBV27	TRBJ2-5	-	-	TGTGCCAGCTCTTCCACCTCGGGACTCCTAGAGACCCAGTACTTC	CASSSTSGLLETQYF